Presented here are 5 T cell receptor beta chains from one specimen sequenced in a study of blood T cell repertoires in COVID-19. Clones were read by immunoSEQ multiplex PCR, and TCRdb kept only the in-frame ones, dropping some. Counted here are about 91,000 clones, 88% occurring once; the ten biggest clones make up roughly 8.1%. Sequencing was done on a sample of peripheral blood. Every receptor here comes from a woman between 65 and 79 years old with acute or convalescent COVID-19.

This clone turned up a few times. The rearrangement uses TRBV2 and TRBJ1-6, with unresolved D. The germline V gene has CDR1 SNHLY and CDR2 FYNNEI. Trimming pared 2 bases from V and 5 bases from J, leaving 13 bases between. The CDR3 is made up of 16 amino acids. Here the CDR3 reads CASSESVLSDNSPLHF. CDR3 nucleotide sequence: TGTGCCAGCAGTGAATCAGTTCTCAGCGATAATTCACCCCTCCACTTT.

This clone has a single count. The CDR3 sequence: CASSNTGDGYTF. The CDR3 nucleotides are TGTGCCAGCAGCAATACAGGGGATGGCTACACCTTC. The rearrangement uses TRBV12-3 or TRBV12-4 and TRBJ1-2, with 7 bases that match TRBD1. The junction had 4 bases not matched to a gene; V was cut back by 6 bases and J by 6 bases. The CDR3 is 12 amino acids.

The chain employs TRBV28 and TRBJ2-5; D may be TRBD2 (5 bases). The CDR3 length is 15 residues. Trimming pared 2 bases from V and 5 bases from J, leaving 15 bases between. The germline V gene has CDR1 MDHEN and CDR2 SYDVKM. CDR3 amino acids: CASSLAVRDTETQYF. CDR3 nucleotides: TGTGCCAGCAGTTTAGCCGTCCGGGATACGGAGACCCAGTACTTC.

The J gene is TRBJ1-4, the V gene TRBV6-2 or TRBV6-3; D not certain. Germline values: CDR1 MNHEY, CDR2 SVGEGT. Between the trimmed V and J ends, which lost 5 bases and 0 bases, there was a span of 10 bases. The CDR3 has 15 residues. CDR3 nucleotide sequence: TGTGCCAGCAGTCGCCCAGGCTCAACTAATGAAAAACTGTTTTTT. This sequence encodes CASSRPGSTNEKLFF.

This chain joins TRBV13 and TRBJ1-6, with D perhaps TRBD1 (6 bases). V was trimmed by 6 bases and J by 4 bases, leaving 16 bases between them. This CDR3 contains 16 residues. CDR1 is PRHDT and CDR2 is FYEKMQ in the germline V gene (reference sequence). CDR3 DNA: TGTGCCAGCAGGCGAACAGGGAATGGTTATAATTCACCCCTCCACTTT. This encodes CASRRTGNGYNSPLHF.